The TCR beta chain described here comes from a study of PD-L1 blockade in urothelial cancer. Study details: Blood was evaluated 3 weeks (second dose) and 6 weeks after therapy began.

The time point: peripheral blood 6 weeks after treatment start. The CDR3 loop spans 13 amino acids. Trimming cost V 2 bases and J 1 base, with 6 bases left between them. Germline V CDR1 and CDR2: GTSNPN, SVGIG (reference sequence). Sequencing was performed with immunoSEQ multiplex PCR; in TCRdb, only in-frame clones are kept and a portion is missing. Of around 100,000 clones listed, 75% to 95% are singletons. The V call is TRBV30, the J call TRBJ1-3; D is unresolved. This sample comprised PBMCs, obtained around atezolizumab (anti-PD-L1) treatment. The receptor comes from a man in his sixties with urothelial cancer. For the CDR3, the DNA is TGTGCCTGGAGTTTGAGTTCTGGAAACACCATATATTTT. It is translated as CAWSLSSGNTIYF. Filled out from reference TRBV30 and TRBJ1-3, the complete variable domain reads SQTIHQWPATLVQPVGSPLSLECTVEGTSNPNLYWYRQAAGRGLQLLFYSVGIGQISSEVPQNLSASRPQDRQFILSSKKLLLSDSGFYLCAWSLSSGNTIYFGEGSWLTVV.